These T cell receptor beta chains were read from a single sample in a study of long-term antiretroviral therapy in people with HIV. Method: immunoSEQ multiplex PCR; TCRdb's copy keeps in-frame clones and lacks some. The profile shows over 35,000 clones, around 75% of them singletons. Sequences were derived from unsorted PBMCs, sampled 1.5 years after starting antiretroviral therapy. These receptors came from a man aged 18 to 35 with HIV. Both conserved end residues are part of each CDR3. Each record gives: D gene, J gene, clone size, V gene, CDR3 DNA, CDR3 protein. The D gene is left open where the match is weak. Size is omitted from some rows. Given values are once, few, many or a class for expanded clones.

>.|TRBJ1-1|.|TRBV9
TGTGCCAGCAGCGTAGGACAGACCAACACTGAAGCTTTCTTT
CASSVGQTNTEAFF
>.|TRBJ1-5|.|TRBV5-6
TGTGCCAGCAGCTTCCGTCCGCCGGGCAATCAGCCCCAGCATTTT
CASSFRPPGNQPQHF
>TRBD2|TRBJ2-1|.|TRBV9
TGTGCCAGCAGCGTAGACGGGAGGCCTAGAAATGAGCAGTTCTTC
CASSVDGRPRNEQFF
>.|TRBJ1-1|.|TRBV7-3
TGTGCCAGCAGCTTGGTTCCCTCCGATAGGCGCTTCTTT
CASSLVPSDRRFF
>.|TRBJ2-7|.|TRBV11-3
TGTGCCAGCAGCTTAGCGACGGACTACGAGCAGTACTTC
CASSLATDYEQYF
>.|TRBJ1-5|.|TRBV5-8
TGTGCCAGCAGTCCAACCTCCCGACCCTCTAGCAATCAGCCCCAGCATTTT
CASSPTSRPSSNQPQHF
>TRBD1|TRBJ2-6|.|TRBV10-3
TGTGCCATCAGTCCACAGGGGTCTGGGGCCAACGTCCTGACTTTC
CAISPQGSGANVLTF
>TRBD2|TRBJ2-1|once|TRBV7-9
TGTGCCAGCAGCTCTTCAGCGGGACGCTCCTACAATGAGCAGTTCTTC
CASSSSAGRSYNEQFF
>.|TRBJ2-5|.|TRBV28
TGTGCCAGCAGTCCCTCTCAGCGCCAAGAGACCCAGTACTTC
CASSPSQRQETQYF
>.|TRBJ2-1|once|TRBV30
TGTGCCTGGAGTGTACCTGGGGGAGGTGGGAATGAGCAGTTCTTC
CAWSVPGGGGNEQFF
>.|TRBJ2-7|.|TRBV6-5
TGTGCCAGCAGGCGCGCCGGGCGGAGAACGTACGAGCAGTACTTC
CASRRAGRRTYEQYF
>.|TRBJ1-1|.|TRBV14
TGTGCCAGCAGCCCCAAGTGGGGTTTCACTGAAGCTTTCTTT
CASSPKWGFTEAFF
>.|TRBJ2-3|.|TRBV5-1
TGCGCCAGCAGCCCACAAGTAAACACAGATACGCAGTATTTT
CASSPQVNTDTQYF
>TRBD1|TRBJ2-3|.|TRBV25-1
TGTGCCAGCAGTGGGCAGGGGGTCACAGATACGCAGTATTTT
CASSGQGVTDTQYF
>.|TRBJ2-7|few|TRBV6-6
TGTGCCAGCAGTTCATACAGCTACGAGCAGTACTTC
CASSSYSYEQYF
>.|TRBJ2-4|.|TRBV7-9
TGTGCCAGCAGCCACCTCTCGACCGTCCTCGCCAAAAACATTCAGTACTTC
CASSHLSTVLAKNIQYF
>.|TRBJ2-1|once|TRBV20-1
TGCAGTGGTAAGGGGCGGGATGAGCAGTTCTTC
CSGKGRDEQFF
>TRBD2|TRBJ2-7|.|TRBV11-1
TGTGCCAGCAGCTTAAGTAGGACTAGCTACGAGCAGTACTTC
CASSLSRTSYEQYF
>.|TRBJ2-1|.|TRBV10-3
TGTGCCATCAGTGATAACGGGTACAATGAGCAGTTCTTC
CAISDNGYNEQFF
>TRBD2|TRBJ2-4|.|TRBV29-1
TGCAGCGCTTTAACTAGCGGGAGTGGCAAAAACATTCAGTACTTC
CSALTSGSGKNIQYF
>.|TRBJ2-1|.|TRBV27
TGTGCCAGCAGTTTATCTCTAGTGGGGTCTTTTCAGCAGTTCTTC
CASSLSLVGSFQQFF
>TRBD2|TRBJ2-4|.|TRBV28
TGTGCCAGCAGTTCCGGACTAGCGGTAGCCAAAAACATTCAGTACTTC
CASSSGLAVAKNIQYF
>.|TRBJ1-4|.|TRBV29-1
TGCAGCGTTAGAGGACGGTTTAATGAAAAACTGTTTTTT
CSVRGRFNEKLFF
>.|TRBJ2-1|.|TRBV18
TGTGCCAGCTCCCCAAGGAGGGATTTGAATGAGCAGTTCTTC
CASSPRRDLNEQFF
>.|TRBJ2-1|few|TRBV2
TGTGCCAGCAGTGACGGCTACAATGAGCAGTTCTTC
CASSDGYNEQFF
>TRBD2|TRBJ2-7|.|TRBV27
TGTGCCAGCAGTCCTCCGGGACTAGCCTACGAGCAGTACTTC
CASSPPGLAYEQYF
>TRBD1|TRBJ1-2|.|TRBV11-2
TGTGCCAGCAGCTTACCGGGACAGGGGCACTATGGCTACACCTTC
CASSLPGQGHYGYTF
>.|TRBJ2-7|once|TRBV9
TGTGCCAGCAGCACCGGACCGGACCTCTACGAGCAGTACTTC
CASSTGPDLYEQYF
>.|TRBJ2-5|.|TRBV7-8
TGTGCCAGCAGCGGACAAGAGACCCAGTACTTC
CASSGQETQYF
>.|TRBJ2-7|.|TRBV6-1
TGTGCCAGCAGTGAACCCTACGAGCAGTACTTC
CASSEPYEQYF
>TRBD1|TRBJ1-1|.|TRBV9
TGTGCCAGCAGCGTAACAACAACAGGGGAGGGCGGTGAAGCTTTCTTT
CASSVTTTGEGGEAFF
>TRBD1|TRBJ2-2|.|TRBV5-1
TGCGCCAGCAGCTTGCCAGGGGGAGACACCGGGGAGCTGTTTTTT
CASSLPGGDTGELFF
>.|TRBJ2-1|few|TRBV10-2
TGCGCCAGCAGTGAGTCGGAACCCAGCTACAATGAGCAGTTCTTC
CASSESEPSYNEQFF
>.|TRBJ2-7|.|TRBV7-8
TGTGCCAGCGATGAGGGATCCTACGAGCAGTACTTC
CASDEGSYEQYF
>.|TRBJ1-2|.|TRBV2
TGTGCCAGCAGTGAAGGGGCGGGCACCGTTTATGGCTACACCTTC
CASSEGAGTVYGYTF
>TRBD2|TRBJ2-4|.|TRBV4-1
TGCGCCAGCAGCCAAGAAATGGTAGCGGGAGGGCCGAACATTCAGTACTTC
CASSQEMVAGGPNIQYF
>.|TRBJ2-1|.|TRBV11-2
TGTGCCAGCAGCCCCGGAGGTGGGGGGCTAGTAAACAATGAGCAGTTCTTC
CASSPGGGGLVNNEQFF
>.|TRBJ2-1|.|TRBV7-8
TGTGCCAGCAGCTTTAATATCCAGAGCTCCTACAATGAGCAGTTCTTC
CASSFNIQSSYNEQFF
>TRBD1|TRBJ1-2|.|TRBV27
TGTGCCAGCAGTTCAGACAGGGCGGGGGGTTTCTATGGCTACACCTTC
CASSSDRAGGFYGYTF
>TRBD1|TRBJ2-7|.|TRBV2
TGTGCCAGCAGGGAGACAGGGAGCTCCTACGAGCAGTACTTC
CASRETGSSYEQYF
>.|TRBJ2-2|.|TRBV5-5
TGTGCCAGCAGCGACGGGACCTGGAACACCGGGGAGCTGTTTTTT
CASSDGTWNTGELFF
>TRBD1|TRBJ1-4|.|TRBV18
TGTGCCAGCTCACCACTGAGGACAGGGGAAGAAAAACTGTTTTTT
CASSPLRTGEEKLFF
>.|TRBJ2-2|.|TRBV5-1
TGCGCCAGCAGCTTGGCGAACACCGGGGAGCTGTTTTTT
CASSLANTGELFF
>.|TRBJ2-3|.|TRBV7-2
TGTGCCAGCAGCTTAGGACGGACGTACTTCACAGATACGCAGTATTTT
CASSLGRTYFTDTQYF
>.|TRBJ2-7|.|TRBV28
TGTGCCAGCAGTTTAAGGGACGAACGCTACGAGCAGTACTTC
CASSLRDERYEQYF
>.|TRBJ2-3|.|TRBV9
TGTGCCAGCAGCGGGAACATGGATACGCAGTATTTT
CASSGNMDTQYF
>TRBD2|TRBJ2-3|.|TRBV7-8
TGTGCCAGCAGCTTCCGACTAGCGGGAAGGACAGATACGCAGTATTTT
CASSFRLAGRTDTQYF
>TRBD1|TRBJ2-7|.|TRBV5-1
TGCGCCAGCAGCAGAATACTACAGGGGGCTGGGGAGCAGTACTTC
CASSRILQGAGEQYF
>.|TRBJ1-1|.|TRBV7-9
TGTGCCAGCAGCCTGCCGGCGGAGAACACTGAAGCTTTCTTT
CASSLPAENTEAFF
>.|TRBJ2-5|.|TRBV30
TGTGCCTGGAGTGTCAAAAGGGCCCAAGAGACCCAGTACTTC
CAWSVKRAQETQYF
>.|TRBJ1-3|.|TRBV18
TGTGCCAGCTCACCCACGACATTGGGTGGAAACACCATATATTTT
CASSPTTLGGNTIYF
>TRBD2|TRBJ2-1|.|TRBV18
TGTGCCAGCACCCGACTAGCGGGAGGGTATGATGAGCAGTTCTTC
CASTRLAGGYDEQFF
>.|TRBJ1-5|few|TRBV18
TGTGCCAGCTCGGGTGGGACGGTCCAGCCCCAGCATTTT
CASSGGTVQPQHF
>.|TRBJ1-1|.|TRBV4-1
TGCGCCAGCGTGGCAGGGACGACTGAAGCTTTCTTT
CASVAGTTEAFF
>TRBD2|TRBJ2-7|.|TRBV5-1
TGCGCCAGCAGCAGGGGGACAGGACTAGCGGGAGTCTACGAGCAGTACTTC
CASSRGTGLAGVYEQYF
>.|TRBJ1-5|few|TRBV7-9
TGTGCCAGCAGCTTAGTGGGGGGCCAGCCCCAGCATTTT
CASSLVGGQPQHF
>TRBD1|TRBJ2-6|few|TRBV6-5
TGTGCCAGCAGAACAGACAGGGGCGGGGCCAACGTCCTGACTTTC
CASRTDRGGANVLTF
>TRBD2|TRBJ2-3|.|TRBV7-9
TGTGCCAGCAGCTCCCTAGCGGGAGTGATCACAGATACGCAGTATTTT
CASSSLAGVITDTQYF
>.|TRBJ1-4|few|TRBV5-1
TGCGCCAGCAGCTTGGACGGGGTACTGTTTTTT
CASSLDGVLFF